The source of this TCR beta chain is a study of cytomegalovirus exposure and HLA in healthy donors. Broader study findings: In a later analysis, V- and J-gene trimming of beta chains associated with a DCLRE1C missense variant, replicated independently. Through in vitro validation, a few CMV-associated chains were shown to be specific for CMV antigens. Compared with the roughly 670-donor mean, an Asian-associated ancestry cluster reportedly had fewer N-insertions, according to a later analysis.

The PCR was carried out with 60 Vbeta primers and 13 Jbeta primers. Sequencing was performed with immunoSEQ multiplex PCR; in TCRdb, only in-frame clones are kept and a portion is missing. The table lists some 160,000 clones, 77% of them singletons. Trimming took 5 bases from V and 9 from J; bases not matched to a gene: 8. Germline CDR1 is SNHLY and CDR2 is FYNNEI. The CDR3 spans 15 residues. Notes on this clone: Antigen unknown.

The TCR was taken from a young woman in good health and CMV-seronegative. V gene TRBV2 combines with J gene TRBJ2-1, with 12 bases that match TRBD2. Source material: PBMCs. The CDR3 bases are TGTGCCAGCAGTCCGACTAGCGGGAGTGGCGGTGAGCAGTTCTTC. Translated: CASSPTSGSGGEQFF.